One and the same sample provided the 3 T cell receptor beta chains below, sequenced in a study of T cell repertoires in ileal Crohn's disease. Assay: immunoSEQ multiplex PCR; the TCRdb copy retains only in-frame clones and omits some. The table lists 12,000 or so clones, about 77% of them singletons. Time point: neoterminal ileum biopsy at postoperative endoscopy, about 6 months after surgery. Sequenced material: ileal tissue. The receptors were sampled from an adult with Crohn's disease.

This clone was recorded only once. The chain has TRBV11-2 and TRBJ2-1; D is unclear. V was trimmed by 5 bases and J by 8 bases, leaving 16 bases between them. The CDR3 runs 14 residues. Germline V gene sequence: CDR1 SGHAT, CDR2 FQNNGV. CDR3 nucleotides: TGTGCCAGCAGCCCCCAAGTGTCAGTGCATGAGCAGTTCTTC. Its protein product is CASSPQVSVHEQFF.

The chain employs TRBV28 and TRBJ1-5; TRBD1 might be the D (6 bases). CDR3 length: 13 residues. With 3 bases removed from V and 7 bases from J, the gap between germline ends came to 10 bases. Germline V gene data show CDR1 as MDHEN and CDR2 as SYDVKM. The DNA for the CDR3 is TGTGCCAGCAGTTTCAGGGGTGGGCAGCCCCAGCATTTT. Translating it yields CASSFRGGQPQHF.

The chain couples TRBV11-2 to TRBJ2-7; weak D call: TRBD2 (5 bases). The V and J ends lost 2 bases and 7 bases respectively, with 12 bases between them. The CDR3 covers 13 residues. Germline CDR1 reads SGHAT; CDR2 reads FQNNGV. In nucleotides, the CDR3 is TGTGCCAGCAGCTTATGGGATCGGAGGGAGCAGTACTTC. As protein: CASSLWDRREQYF.